This T cell receptor (beta chain) was found in a study of T-cell reconstitution after alpha-beta-depleted transplantation in children (dated by TCRdb to 2015 to 2016). Context from the whole study: The study quantitatively tracked T-cell immune reconstitution after TCRalphabeta/CD19-depleted allogeneic hematopoietic cell transplantation in children using TCR repertoire profiling.

Library creation used PCR. Sequencing instrument: Illumina HiSeq 2500. To normalize quantification of the TCRbeta repertoire, the TCR libraries were built with molecular barcoding that relied on unique molecular identifiers. TCRdb passed the public sequencing reads through fastp at Q25 and MiXCR, retaining productive beta sequences. Identical CDR3 proteins give one entry, which carries the most common genes and DNA. The sample contains 380,000 or so distinct CDR3 sequences, about an eighth of them found a single time. Roughly 4.3% of the sample is in the top ten clones. This clonotype was seen only a few times. The target of this receptor is not known. The sample holds no much larger clone one base away, and base qualities are not on file. The sequence was collected from a human donor who donated a stem cell graft to a child with Fanconi anemia. Material: PBMCs, obtained from the stem cell graft.

The sequenced DNA is TGTGCCAGTAGTACTACTCGGAGGGGCGTTTTCAATGAGCAGTTCTTC. Its translation is CASSTTRRGVFNEQFF. The V gene is TRBV19 and the J gene is TRBJ2-1, with a tentative D gene TRBD2 over 6 matching bases. There are 16 amino acids in the CDR3, from cysteine to phenylalanine inclusive. Only CDR3 DNA remains: 48 bases, in frame from the first base. A distance of 19 bases separates the germline ends of V and J, which lose 4 bases and 6 bases respectively. CDR1 and CDR2 (LNHDA, SQIVND) derive from the germline V gene (reference sequence).